These T cell receptor beta chains were read from a single sample in a study of human T cells and chemical hapten exposure. Via MiXCR, TCRdb re-called the RACE reads, giving one row per CDR3 protein. The sample gives 110,000 or so distinct CDR3 sequences, 9% to 9.5% of which show up once; about 3.4% is in the top ten. Sequenced here: whole blood, sampled in connection with sensitization to the hapten diphenylcyclopropenone (DPC). These receptors were collected from a woman aged 40 to 49 with alopecia areata. Some clones in this sample may be carry-over from other donors' samples. CDR3s include the opening cysteine and the closing phenylalanine or tryptophan. D genes are given only for firm matches. Clone size, where shown, is once, few, many, or a class for clones that have expanded.

len: 14; v_gene: TRBV6-2/TRBV6-3; j_gene: TRBJ1-1; d_gene: -; abundance: -; CDR3aa: CASTVISWDTEAFF; CDR3nt: TGTGCCAGCACCGTCATCTCTTGGGATACTGAAGCTTTCTTT
len: 15; v_gene: TRBV6-5; j_gene: TRBJ2-7; d_gene: -; abundance: many; CDR3aa: CASSPPGTASYEQYF; CDR3nt: TGTGCCAGCAGTCCCCCCGGGACGGCTTCCTACGAGCAGTACTTC
len: 16; v_gene: TRBV11-2; j_gene: TRBJ2-2; d_gene: -; abundance: -; CDR3aa: CASRPFGGRADGELFF; CDR3nt: TGTGCCAGCAGACCTTTTGGAGGCAGGGCGGACGGGGAGCTGTTTTTT
len: 14; v_gene: TRBV7-2; j_gene: TRBJ1-2; d_gene: -; abundance: few; CDR3aa: CASSLEVTNYGYTF; CDR3nt: TGTGCCAGCAGCTTGGAAGTGACTAACTATGGCTACACCTTC
len: 16; v_gene: TRBV18; j_gene: TRBJ1-4; d_gene: TRBD1; abundance: few; CDR3aa: CASSPTAQGGHEKLFF; CDR3nt: TGTGCCAGCTCACCAACAGCCCAGGGGGGTCATGAAAAACTGTTTTTT
len: 16; v_gene: TRBV4-3; j_gene: TRBJ1-4; d_gene: -; abundance: few; CDR3aa: CASSHRRSVTNEKLFF; CDR3nt: TGCGCCAGCAGCCATAGGCGTTCAGTAACTAATGAAAAACTGTTTTTT
len: 16; v_gene: TRBV11-2; j_gene: TRBJ2-3; d_gene: TRBD2; abundance: -; CDR3aa: CASSLGRGGGTDTQYF; CDR3nt: TGTGCCAGCAGCTTAGGGCGGGGGGGAGGCACAGATACGCAGTATTTT
len: 14; v_gene: TRBV24-1; j_gene: TRBJ1-4; d_gene: TRBD1; abundance: many; CDR3aa: CATEGGPTNEKLFF; CDR3nt: TGTGCCACGGAAGGGGGCCCAACTAATGAAAAACTGTTTTTT
len: 14; v_gene: TRBV9; j_gene: TRBJ2-7; d_gene: TRBD2; abundance: many; CDR3aa: CASSPGLAGEAQYF; CDR3nt: TGTGCCAGCAGCCCGGGACTAGCGGGGGAGGCGCAGTACTTC
len: 15; v_gene: TRBV9; j_gene: TRBJ2-3; d_gene: TRBD2; abundance: few; CDR3aa: CASSAKRGRTDTQYF; CDR3nt: TGTGCCAGCAGCGCCAAGCGGGGGCGCACAGATACGCAGTATTTT
len: 18; v_gene: TRBV6-5; j_gene: TRBJ2-5; d_gene: TRBD2; abundance: many; CDR3aa: CASSSPLAGGLRLETQYF; CDR3nt: TGTGCCAGCAGTTCCCCACTAGCGGGGGGCCTGAGATTAGAGACCCAGTACTTC
len: 17; v_gene: TRBV6-6; j_gene: TRBJ2-3; d_gene: TRBD2; abundance: many; CDR3aa: CASSYPSSGGFTDTQYF; CDR3nt: TGTGCCAGCAGTTACCCCTCGTCGGGGGGGTTCACAGATACGCAGTATTTT
len: 13; v_gene: TRBV30; j_gene: TRBJ2-6; d_gene: -; abundance: few; CDR3aa: CAWSGSGANVLTF; CDR3nt: TGTGCCTGGAGTGGGTCCGGGGCCAACGTCCTGACTTTC
len: 14; v_gene: TRBV29-1; j_gene: TRBJ2-2; d_gene: -; abundance: many; CDR3aa: CSVVVGGSTGELFF; CDR3nt: TGCAGCGTTGTAGTAGGAGGCAGCACCGGGGAGCTGTTTTTT
len: 13; v_gene: TRBV12-5; j_gene: TRBJ2-5; d_gene: -; abundance: few; CDR3aa: CASGPRGGETQYF; CDR3nt: TGTGCTAGTGGTCCCAGGGGCGGGGAGACCCAGTACTTC
len: 15; v_gene: TRBV6-5; j_gene: TRBJ1-1; d_gene: TRBD1; abundance: -; CDR3aa: CASKTQGSWNTEAFF; CDR3nt: TGTGCCAGCAAGACACAGGGGTCCTGGAACACTGAAGCTTTCTTT
len: 14; v_gene: TRBV7-9; j_gene: TRBJ1-1; d_gene: -; abundance: few; CDR3aa: CASSLETPNTEAFF; CDR3nt: TGTGCCAGCAGCTTGGAGACACCCAACACTGAAGCTTTCTTT
len: 15; v_gene: TRBV4-3; j_gene: TRBJ1-1; d_gene: -; abundance: -; CDR3aa: CASSQGKGLNTEAFF; CDR3nt: TGCGCCAGCAGCCAAGGGAAAGGCTTGAACACTGAAGCTTTCTTT
len: 15; v_gene: TRBV28; j_gene: TRBJ1-2; d_gene: -; abundance: -; CDR3aa: CASSTGGWGNYGYTF; CDR3nt: TGTGCCAGCAGCACCGGGGGATGGGGGAACTATGGCTACACCTTC
len: 15; v_gene: TRBV18; j_gene: TRBJ1-1; d_gene: -; abundance: once; CDR3aa: CASSPREGGNTEAFF; CDR3nt: TGTGCCAGCTCACCCAGGGAAGGGGGGAACACTGAAGCTTTCTTT
len: 15; v_gene: TRBV11-2; j_gene: TRBJ2-5; d_gene: -; abundance: -; CDR3aa: CASSVGPGPMRTQYF; CDR3nt: TGTGCCAGCAGCGTGGGACCGGGCCCTATGCGGACCCAGTACTTC
len: 12; v_gene: TRBV6-6; j_gene: TRBJ2-3; d_gene: -; abundance: many; CDR3aa: CASTPSTDTQYF; CDR3nt: TGTGCCAGCACGCCCAGCACAGATACGCAGTATTTT
len: 12; v_gene: TRBV6-6; j_gene: TRBJ1-2; d_gene: -; abundance: -; CDR3aa: CASSPGDYGYTF; CDR3nt: TGTGCCAGCAGCCCGGGAGACTATGGCTACACCTTC
len: 14; v_gene: TRBV6-5; j_gene: TRBJ1-2; d_gene: -; abundance: many; CDR3aa: CASSYSRALGGYTF; CDR3nt: TGTGCCAGCAGTTACTCCAGGGCCCTGGGTGGCTACACCTTC
len: 15; v_gene: TRBV5-4; j_gene: TRBJ2-7; d_gene: -; abundance: -; CDR3aa: CASSLGGSTYYEQYF; CDR3nt: TGTGCCAGCAGCTTGGGCGGTAGCACCTACTACGAGCAGTACTTC
len: 14; v_gene: TRBV6-2/TRBV6-3; j_gene: TRBJ1-1; d_gene: -; abundance: -; CDR3aa: CASSYSRERTEAFF; CDR3nt: TGTGCCAGCAGTTACTCCAGGGAAAGGACTGAAGCTTTCTTT
len: 13; v_gene: TRBV18; j_gene: TRBJ1-6; d_gene: TRBD1; abundance: -; CDR3aa: CASSPPGGSPLHF; CDR3nt: TGTGCCAGCTCACCCCCAGGGGGATCACCCCTCCACTTT
len: 15; v_gene: TRBV24-1; j_gene: TRBJ2-1; d_gene: -; abundance: -; CDR3aa: CATSDPSRWYNEQFF; CDR3nt: TGTGCCACCAGTGATCCCTCCAGGTGGTACAATGAGCAGTTCTTC
len: 15; v_gene: TRBV6-1; j_gene: TRBJ2-6; d_gene: -; abundance: -; CDR3aa: CASTTVGVGANVLTF; CDR3nt: TGTGCCAGCACCACGGTCGGGGTCGGGGCCAACGTCCTGACTTTC
len: 13; v_gene: TRBV28; j_gene: TRBJ2-4; d_gene: -; abundance: many; CDR3aa: CASCFQFGNIQYF; CDR3nt: TGTGCCAGCTGTTTCCAGTTTGGAAACATTCAGTACTTC
len: 14; v_gene: TRBV6-6; j_gene: TRBJ1-1; d_gene: TRBD1; abundance: once; CDR3aa: CASRDRGQGTEAFF; CDR3nt: TGTGCCAGCAGAGACAGGGGGCAAGGCACTGAAGCTTTCTTT